This TCR beta chain was documented in a study of vaccination effects on CD4 cells after COVID-19 (dated by TCRdb to between 2021 and 2023). Study-level background: The ViraFEST assay stimulated PBMC with viral peptide pools and then used TCR sequencing to identify antigen-specific CD4+ T cell clonotypes by expansion. Participants received two doses of either the BNT162b2 or the mRNA-1273 mRNA SARS-CoV-2 vaccine. About 2.1 million PBMC per well were cultured in IMDM with around 5% human AB serum, roughly 10 IU/ml IL-2 and gentamicin, plus 10 ug/ml peptides. SARS-CoV-2 spike-specific CD4+ TCR repertoires were compared before and after mRNA vaccination in COVID-19 convalescent patients and in infection-naive vaccine recipients. The full study included ten to eleven COVID-19 convalescent patients and a handful of SARS-CoV-2-naive healthy vaccine recipients. Cultures from other donors in the study were sequenced using the Oncomine TCR Beta short-read assay on an Illumina iSeq 100. Study-wide conclusions, independent of this receptor: Among healthy vaccine recipients, nearly all vaccine-induced clones were SARS-CoV-2 mono-reactive, and just 1 of 255 was cross-reactive with common cold coronaviruses. The study was limited by a small number of convalescent patients and lacked early post-infection timepoints. Marked clonal contraction was observed in both infection-induced and vaccine-induced clones at late post-vaccination timepoints, consistent with waning T cell responses.

The library was obtained by the immunoSEQ multiplex PCR assay. DNA from the CD4+ T cells that had been cultured and isolated underwent TCR beta CDR3 sequencing. The authors' pipeline ran thus. The analysis removed non-productive TCR sequences, trimmed reads to the CDR3 region, and retained only CDR3s that were 7 or more amino acids long. The MANAFEST web app was used to identify antigen-specific clonotypes by comparing expansion in peptide wells with expansion in reference cultures. To count as positive, a clone had to show expansion at FDR<0.05 compared with the reference and with all other wells, an odds ratio above 5, and a frequency above 0.1% in two replicate wells. Cross-reactive clonotypes were defined as significantly expanded in SARS-CoV-2 spike wells and in at least one common cold coronavirus spike condition. CDR3 similarity was assessed by Levenshtein distance with the stringdist R package, and unrooted trees were built with ape in R 3.6.1. Here the immuneACCESS table is served through TCRdb, limited to in-frame sequences with V and J called. Missing clones are a known gap in these copies; in checked studies unresolved V genes cover under half, and the rest lacks a known reason. D and trimming come from the DNA, and the V and J calls and clone size come from that table. This sample gives about 39,000 clones in total; about 80% of them show up just once. 2.9% of the sample is in the top ten clones.

V lost 3 bases and J lost 2 bases; the stretch between them is 11 bases long. The CDR3 has 15 amino acids, counting the end cysteine and phenylalanine. The read is trimmed to its CDR3 DNA, 45 bases read in frame from base 1. In the germline V gene, CDR1 corresponds to SGHTA and CDR2 to FQGNSA. After 10 to 11 days of culture, CD4+ T cells were isolated with the EasySep CD4+ T cell isolation kit. The absence of prior SARS-CoV-2 infection in healthy vaccine recipients was confirmed by negative nucleocapsid antibodies before and after vaccination. On days 3 and 7, half of the culture medium was replaced with fresh IL-2-containing medium. Unless noted otherwise, every peptide stimulation condition was grown in triplicate wells. Using Ficoll-Paque Plus gradient centrifugation, PBMC were separated from whole blood and then either used fresh or cryopreserved at -140C. The QIAamp micro DNA kit was used to extract genomic DNA from the cultured CD4+ T cells.

On this clone: Its antigen is not yet known. No base quality information exists; no much larger clone differs at one position.

The rearranged segments are TRBV7-2 and TRBJ1-5; perhaps TRBD1 is the D gene, with 5 bases matching. The specimen comprised CD4+ T cells from PBMCs cultured without peptide, sampled before COVID-19 vaccination. The sequence was collected from a human donor who received a COVID-19 vaccine. The CDR3 corresponds to CASSLTGDGNQPQHF. The sequenced DNA is TGTGCCAGCAGCTTGACCGGGGACGGCAATCAGCCCCAGCATTTT.